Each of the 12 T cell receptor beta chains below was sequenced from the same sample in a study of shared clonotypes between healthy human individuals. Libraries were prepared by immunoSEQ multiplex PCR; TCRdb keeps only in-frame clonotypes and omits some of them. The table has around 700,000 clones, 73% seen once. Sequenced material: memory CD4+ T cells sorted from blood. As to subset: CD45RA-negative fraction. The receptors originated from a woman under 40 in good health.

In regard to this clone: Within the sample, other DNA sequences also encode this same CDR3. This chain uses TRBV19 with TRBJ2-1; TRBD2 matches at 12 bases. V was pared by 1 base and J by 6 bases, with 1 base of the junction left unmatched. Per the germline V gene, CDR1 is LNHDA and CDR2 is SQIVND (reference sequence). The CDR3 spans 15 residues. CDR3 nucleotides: TGTGCCAGTAGTATAGGGACTAGCGGGATCAATGAGCAGTTCTTC. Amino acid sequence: CASSIGTSGINEQFF.

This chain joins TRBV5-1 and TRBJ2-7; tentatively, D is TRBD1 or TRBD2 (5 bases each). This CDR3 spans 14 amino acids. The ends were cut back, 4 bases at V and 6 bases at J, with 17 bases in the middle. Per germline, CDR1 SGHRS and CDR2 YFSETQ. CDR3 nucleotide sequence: TGCGCCAGCAGCCCCTTCGGGGCATCGAGCGAGCAGTACTTC. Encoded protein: CASSPFGASSEQYF.

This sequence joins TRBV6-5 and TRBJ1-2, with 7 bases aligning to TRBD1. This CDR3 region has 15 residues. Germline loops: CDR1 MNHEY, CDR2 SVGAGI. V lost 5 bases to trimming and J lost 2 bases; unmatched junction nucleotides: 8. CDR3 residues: CASSTQGGTNYGYTF. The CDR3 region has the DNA TGTGCCAGCAGTACCCAGGGGGGGACAAACTATGGCTACACCTTC.

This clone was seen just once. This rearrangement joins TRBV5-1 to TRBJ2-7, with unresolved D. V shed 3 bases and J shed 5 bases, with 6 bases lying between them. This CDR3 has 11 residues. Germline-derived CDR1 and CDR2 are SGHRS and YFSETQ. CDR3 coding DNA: TGCGCCAGCAGCTACAGTAACGAGCAGTACTTC. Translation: CASSYSNEQYF.

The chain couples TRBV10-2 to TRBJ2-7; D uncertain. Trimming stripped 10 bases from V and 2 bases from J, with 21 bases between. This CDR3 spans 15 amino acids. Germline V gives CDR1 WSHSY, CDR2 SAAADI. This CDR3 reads CATALLGALTYEQYF. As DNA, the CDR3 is TGCGCCACCGCACTCCTAGGCGCTCTGACCTACGAGCAGTACTTC.

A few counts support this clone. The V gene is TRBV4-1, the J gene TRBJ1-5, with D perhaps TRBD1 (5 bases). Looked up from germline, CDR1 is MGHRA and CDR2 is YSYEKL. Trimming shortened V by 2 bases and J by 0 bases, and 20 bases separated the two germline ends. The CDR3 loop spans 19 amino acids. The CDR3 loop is CASSQSFRGASLSNQPQHF. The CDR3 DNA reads TGCGCCAGCAGCCAATCTTTCCGAGGGGCATCACTTAGCAATCAGCCCCAGCATTTT.

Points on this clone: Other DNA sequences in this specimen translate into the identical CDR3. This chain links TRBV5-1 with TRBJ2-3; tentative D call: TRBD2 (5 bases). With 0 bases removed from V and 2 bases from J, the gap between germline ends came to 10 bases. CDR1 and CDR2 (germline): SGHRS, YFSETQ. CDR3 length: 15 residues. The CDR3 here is CASSLGQEDTDTQYF. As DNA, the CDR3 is TGCGCCAGCAGCTTGGGCCAGGAGGACACAGATACGCAGTATTTT. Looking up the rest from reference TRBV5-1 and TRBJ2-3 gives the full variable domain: KAGVTQTPRYLIKTRGQQVTLSCSPISGHRSVSWYQQTPGQGLQFLFEYFSETQRNKGNFPGRFSGRQFSNSRSEMNVSTLELGDSALYLCASSLGQEDTDTQYFGPGTRLTVL.

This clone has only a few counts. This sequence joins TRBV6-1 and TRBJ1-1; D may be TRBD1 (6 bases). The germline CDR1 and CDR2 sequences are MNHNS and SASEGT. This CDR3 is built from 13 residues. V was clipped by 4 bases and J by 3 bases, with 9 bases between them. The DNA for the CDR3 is TGTGCCAGCAGTGTCGACAGGCACACTGAAGCTTTCTTT. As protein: CASSVDRHTEAFF.

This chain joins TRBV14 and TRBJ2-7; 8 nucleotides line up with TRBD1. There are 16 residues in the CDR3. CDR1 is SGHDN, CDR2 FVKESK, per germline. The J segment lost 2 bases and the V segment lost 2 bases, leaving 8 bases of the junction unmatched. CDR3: CASSQPFGTGTYEQYF. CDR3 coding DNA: TGTGCCAGCAGCCAACCATTCGGGACAGGTACCTACGAGCAGTACTTC.

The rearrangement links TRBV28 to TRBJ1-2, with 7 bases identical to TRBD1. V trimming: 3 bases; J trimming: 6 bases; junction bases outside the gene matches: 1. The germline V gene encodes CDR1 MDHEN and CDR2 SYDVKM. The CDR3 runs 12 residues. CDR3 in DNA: TGTGCCAGCAGTTTGGGACAGAATGGCTACACCTTC. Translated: CASSLGQNGYTF.

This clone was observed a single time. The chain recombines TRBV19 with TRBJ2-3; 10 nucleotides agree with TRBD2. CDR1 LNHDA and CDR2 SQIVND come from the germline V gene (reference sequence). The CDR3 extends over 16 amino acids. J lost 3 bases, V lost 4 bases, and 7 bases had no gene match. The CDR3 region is CASSNLAGDGTDTQYF. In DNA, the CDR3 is TGTGCCAGTAGTAACCTAGCGGGAGATGGGACAGATACGCAGTATTTT.

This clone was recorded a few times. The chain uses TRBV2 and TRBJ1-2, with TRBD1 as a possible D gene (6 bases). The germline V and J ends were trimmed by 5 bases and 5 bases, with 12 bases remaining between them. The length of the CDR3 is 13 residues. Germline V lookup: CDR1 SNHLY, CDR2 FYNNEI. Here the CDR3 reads CASSTGMEYGYTF. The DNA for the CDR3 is TGTGCCAGCAGTACAGGGATGGAGTATGGCTACACCTTC.